The present T cell receptor beta chain was sequenced within a study of control samples from healthy donors and cancer patients. The CDR3 totals 14 residues. The V gene end was trimmed by 7 bases and the J gene end by 5 bases; junction bases not matched to a gene: 8. The germline CDR1 and CDR2 sequences are SNHLY and FYNNEI. Clones were sequenced by immunoSEQ multiplex PCR, and TCRdb holds only the in-frame ones, with some missing. The sample has 190,000 or so clones, about 93% seen once; the top ten hold more than 1.1%. The material sequenced was blood. V is TRBV2 and J is TRBJ2-5; 9 positions match TRBD1. The source of this sequence is a man aged 18-30 years in good health. CDR3 nucleotide sequence: TGTGCCAGCATTAGCGACAGGGGGGAGGAGACCCAGTACTTC. Translated, it gives CASISDRGEETQYF.